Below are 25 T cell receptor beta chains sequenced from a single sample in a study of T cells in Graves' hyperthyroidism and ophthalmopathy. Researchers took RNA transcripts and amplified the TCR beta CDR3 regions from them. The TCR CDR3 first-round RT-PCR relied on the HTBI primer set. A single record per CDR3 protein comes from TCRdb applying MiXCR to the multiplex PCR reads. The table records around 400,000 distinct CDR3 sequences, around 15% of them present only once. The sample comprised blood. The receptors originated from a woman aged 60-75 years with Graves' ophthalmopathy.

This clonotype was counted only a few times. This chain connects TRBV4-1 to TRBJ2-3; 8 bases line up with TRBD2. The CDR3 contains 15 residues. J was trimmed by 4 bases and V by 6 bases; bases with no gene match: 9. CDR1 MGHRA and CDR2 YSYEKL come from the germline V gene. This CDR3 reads CASRGPGGPADTQYF. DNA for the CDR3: TGCGCCAGCAGAGGGCCGGGAGGGCCCGCAGATACGCAGTATTTT.

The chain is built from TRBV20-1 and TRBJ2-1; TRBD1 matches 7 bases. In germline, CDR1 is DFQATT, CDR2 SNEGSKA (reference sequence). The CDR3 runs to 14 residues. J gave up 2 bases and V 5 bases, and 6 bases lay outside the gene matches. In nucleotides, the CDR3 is TGCAGTGCTCCACCCGGGACAGCCTACAATGAGCAGTTCTTC. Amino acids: CSAPPGTAYNEQFF.

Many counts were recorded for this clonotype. DNA for the CDR3: TGTGCCAGCAGGGTAGCGGGAGGCCCAGATACGCAGTATTTT. Residues: CASRVAGGPDTQYF. This sequence joins TRBV6-1 and TRBJ2-3; 10 nucleotides line up with TRBD2. The length of the CDR3 is 14 residues. Germline loops: CDR1 MNHNS, CDR2 SASEGT. V lost 6 bases and J lost 4; bases outside the gene matches: 4.

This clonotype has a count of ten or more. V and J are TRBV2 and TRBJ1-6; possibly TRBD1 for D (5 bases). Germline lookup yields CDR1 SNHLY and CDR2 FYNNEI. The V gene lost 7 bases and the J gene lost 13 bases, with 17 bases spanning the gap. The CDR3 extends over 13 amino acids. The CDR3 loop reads CASTPGPPIPLHF. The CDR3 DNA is TGTGCCAGCACCCCGGGGCCCCCGATCCCCCTCCACTTT.

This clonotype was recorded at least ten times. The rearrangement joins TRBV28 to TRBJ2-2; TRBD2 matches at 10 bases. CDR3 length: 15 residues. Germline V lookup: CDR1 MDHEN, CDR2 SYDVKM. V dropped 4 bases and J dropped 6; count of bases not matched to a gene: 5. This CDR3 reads CASSSLAGGSGELFF. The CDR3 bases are TGTGCCAGCAGTTCGTTAGCGGGAGGTTCCGGGGAGCTGTTTTTT. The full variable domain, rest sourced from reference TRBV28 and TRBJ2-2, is DVKVTQSSRYLVKRTGEKVFLECVQDMDHENMFWYRQDPGLGLRLIYFSYDVKMKEKGDIPEGYSVSREKKERFSLILESASTNQTSMYLCASSSLAGGSGELFFGEGSRLTVL.

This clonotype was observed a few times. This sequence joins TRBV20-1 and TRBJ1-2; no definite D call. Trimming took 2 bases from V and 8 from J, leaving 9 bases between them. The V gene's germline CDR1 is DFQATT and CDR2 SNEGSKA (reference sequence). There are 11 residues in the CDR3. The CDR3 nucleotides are TGCAGTGCTAGATCCATCAGGGGCTACACCTTC. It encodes CSARSIRGYTF.

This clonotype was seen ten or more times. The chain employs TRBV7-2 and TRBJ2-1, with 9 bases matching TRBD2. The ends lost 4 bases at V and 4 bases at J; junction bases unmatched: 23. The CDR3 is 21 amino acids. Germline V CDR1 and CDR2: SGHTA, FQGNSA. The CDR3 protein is CASSSQHLALAGKGEYNEQFF. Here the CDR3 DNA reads TGTGCCAGCAGCTCACAACATCTTGCTCTAGCGGGGAAGGGGGAATACAATGAGCAGTTCTTC.

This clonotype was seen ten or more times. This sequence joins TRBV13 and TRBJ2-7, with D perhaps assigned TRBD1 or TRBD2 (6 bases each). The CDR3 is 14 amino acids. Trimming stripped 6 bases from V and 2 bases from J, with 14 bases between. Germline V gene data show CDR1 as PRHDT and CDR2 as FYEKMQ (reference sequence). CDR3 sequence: CASSRGGMPYEQYF. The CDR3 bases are TGTGCCAGCAGTCGAGGGGGGATGCCCTACGAGCAGTACTTC. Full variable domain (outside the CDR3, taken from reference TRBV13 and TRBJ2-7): AAGVIQSPRHLIKEKRETATLKCYPIPRHDTVYWYQQGPGQDPQFLISFYEKMQSDKGSIPDRFSAQQFSDYHSELNMSSLELGDSALYFCASSRGGMPYEQYFGPGTRLTVT.

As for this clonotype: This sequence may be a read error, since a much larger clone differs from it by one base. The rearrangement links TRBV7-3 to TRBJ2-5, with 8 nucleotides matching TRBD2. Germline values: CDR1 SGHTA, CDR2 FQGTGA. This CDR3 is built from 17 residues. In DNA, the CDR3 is TGTGCCGGCAGCTTAAACGGAGGGACTAGGGGCCAAGAGACCCAGTACTTC. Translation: CAGSLNGGTRGQETQYF.

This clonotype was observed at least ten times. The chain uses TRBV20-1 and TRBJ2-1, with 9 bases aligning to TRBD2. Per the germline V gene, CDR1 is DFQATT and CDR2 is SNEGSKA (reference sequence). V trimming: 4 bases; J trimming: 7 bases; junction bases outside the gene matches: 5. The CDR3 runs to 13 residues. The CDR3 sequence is CSAKAGGGNEQFF. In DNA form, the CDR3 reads TGCAGTGCTAAGGCGGGAGGGGGGAATGAGCAGTTCTTC.

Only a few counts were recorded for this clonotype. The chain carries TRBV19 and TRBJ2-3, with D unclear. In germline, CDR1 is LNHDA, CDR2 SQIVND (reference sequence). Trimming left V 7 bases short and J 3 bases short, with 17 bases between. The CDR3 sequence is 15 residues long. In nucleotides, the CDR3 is TGTGCCAGTAATGGGAAGTGGGAAGGGACAGATACGCAGTATTTT. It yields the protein CASNGKWEGTDTQYF. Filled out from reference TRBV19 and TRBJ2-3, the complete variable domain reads DGGITQSPKYLFRKEGQNVTLSCEQNLNHDAMYWYRQDPGQGLRLIYYSQIVNDFQKGDIAEGYSVSREKKESFPLTVTSAQKNPTAFYLCASNGKWEGTDTQYFGPGTRLTVL.

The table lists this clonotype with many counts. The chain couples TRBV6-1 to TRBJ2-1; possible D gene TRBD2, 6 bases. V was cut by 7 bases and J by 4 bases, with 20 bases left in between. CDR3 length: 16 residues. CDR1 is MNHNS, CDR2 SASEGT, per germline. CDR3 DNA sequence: TGTGCCAGCACTCACGGCGACGCGGCGGGGTACAATGAGCAGTTCTTC. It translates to CASTHGDAAGYNEQFF.

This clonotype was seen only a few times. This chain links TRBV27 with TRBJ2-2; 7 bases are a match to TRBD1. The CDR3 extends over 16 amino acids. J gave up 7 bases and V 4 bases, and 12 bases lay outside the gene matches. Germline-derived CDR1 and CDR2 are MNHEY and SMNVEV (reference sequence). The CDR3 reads CASSSPPTGRVGELFF. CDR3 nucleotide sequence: TGTGCCAGCAGTTCACCCCCGACAGGGCGGGTCGGGGAGCTGTTTTTT.

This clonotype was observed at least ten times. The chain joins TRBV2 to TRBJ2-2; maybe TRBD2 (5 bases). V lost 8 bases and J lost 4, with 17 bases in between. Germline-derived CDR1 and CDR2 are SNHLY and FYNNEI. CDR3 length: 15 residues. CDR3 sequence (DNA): TGTGCCAGCGCCTTCCTGCTAGCCGGCACCGGGGAGCTGTTTTTT. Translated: CASAFLLAGTGELFF.

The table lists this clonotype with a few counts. DNA of the CDR3: TGTGCCAGCCGCAACACCCACACGATCTCTGGAAACACCATATATTTT. Protein product: CASRNTHTISGNTIYF. The V gene is TRBV7-2, the J gene TRBJ1-3; no reliable D call. The CDR3 length is 16 residues. The V end lost 8 bases, the J end lost 0 bases, and 17 bases lay between the germline ends. Germline lookup yields CDR1 SGHTA and CDR2 FQGNSA.

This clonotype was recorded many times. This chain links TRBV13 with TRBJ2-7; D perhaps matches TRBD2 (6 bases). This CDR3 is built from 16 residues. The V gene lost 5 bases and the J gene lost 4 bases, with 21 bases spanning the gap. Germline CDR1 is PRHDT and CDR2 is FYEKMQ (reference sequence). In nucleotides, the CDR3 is TGTGCCAGCAGCCAACCCTTCGGGAGAAGCCGATACGAGCAGTACTTC. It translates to CASSQPFGRSRYEQYF.

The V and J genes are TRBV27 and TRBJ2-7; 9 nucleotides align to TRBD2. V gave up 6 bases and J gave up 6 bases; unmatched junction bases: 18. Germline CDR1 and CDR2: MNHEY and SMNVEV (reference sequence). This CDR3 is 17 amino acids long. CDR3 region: CASSSRLAGVRLSEQYF. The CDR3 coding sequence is TGTGCCAGCAGCTCCAGGTTAGCGGGAGTCAGGTTGAGCGAGCAGTACTTC.

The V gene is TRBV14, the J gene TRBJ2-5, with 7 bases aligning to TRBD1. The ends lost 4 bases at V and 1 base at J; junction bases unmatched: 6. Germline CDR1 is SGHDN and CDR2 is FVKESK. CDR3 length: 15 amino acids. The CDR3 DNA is TGTGCCAGCAGCCTCCGGACAGGAACCCAAGAGACCCAGTACTTC. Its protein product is CASSLRTGTQETQYF.

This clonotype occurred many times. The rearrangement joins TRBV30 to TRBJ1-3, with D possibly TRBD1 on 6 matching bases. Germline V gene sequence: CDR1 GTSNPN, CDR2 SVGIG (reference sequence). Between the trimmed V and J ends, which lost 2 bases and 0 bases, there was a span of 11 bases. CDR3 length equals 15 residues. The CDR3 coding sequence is TGTGCCTGGAGTCGGACAGCTATCTCTGGAAACACCATATATTTT. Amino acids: CAWSRTAISGNTIYF.

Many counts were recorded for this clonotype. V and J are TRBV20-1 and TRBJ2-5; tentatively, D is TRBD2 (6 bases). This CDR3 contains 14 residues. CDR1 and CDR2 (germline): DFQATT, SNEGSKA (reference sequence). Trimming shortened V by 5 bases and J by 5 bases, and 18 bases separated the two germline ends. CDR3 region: CSARLGTVWETQYF. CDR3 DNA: TGCAGTGCTCGTCTAGGGACTGTATGGGAGACCCAGTACTTC.

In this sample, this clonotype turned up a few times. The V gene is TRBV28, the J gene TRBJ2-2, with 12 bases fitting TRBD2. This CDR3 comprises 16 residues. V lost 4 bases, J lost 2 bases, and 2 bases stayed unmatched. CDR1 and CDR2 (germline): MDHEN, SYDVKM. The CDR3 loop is CASSYGLAGNTGELFF. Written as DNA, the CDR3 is TGTGCCAGCAGTTACGGACTAGCGGGAAACACCGGGGAGCTGTTTTTT.

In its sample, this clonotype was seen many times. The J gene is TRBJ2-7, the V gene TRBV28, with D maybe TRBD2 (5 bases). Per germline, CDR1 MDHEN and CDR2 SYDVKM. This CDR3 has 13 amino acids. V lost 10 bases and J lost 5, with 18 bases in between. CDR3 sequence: CATSDGESDEQYF. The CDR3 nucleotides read TGTGCCACCTCGGACGGGGAGTCGGACGAGCAGTACTTC.

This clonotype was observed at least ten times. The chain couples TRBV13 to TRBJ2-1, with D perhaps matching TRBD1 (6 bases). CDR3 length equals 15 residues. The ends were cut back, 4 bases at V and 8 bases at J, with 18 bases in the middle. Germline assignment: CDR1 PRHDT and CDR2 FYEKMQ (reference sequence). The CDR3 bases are TGTGCCAGCAGCTGGACCGGGTCAGGGGCCCATGAGCAGTTCTTC. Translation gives CASSWTGSGAHEQFF.

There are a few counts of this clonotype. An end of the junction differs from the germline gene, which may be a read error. The CDR3 sequence: CASSEEVGDTQYF. CDR3 nucleotides: TGCGCCAGCAGCGAAGAAGTAGGAGATACGCAGTATTTT. The genes are TRBV4-1 and TRBJ2-3; no clear D gene. The germline V gene has CDR1 MGHRA and CDR2 YSYEKL. This CDR3 spans 13 amino acids.

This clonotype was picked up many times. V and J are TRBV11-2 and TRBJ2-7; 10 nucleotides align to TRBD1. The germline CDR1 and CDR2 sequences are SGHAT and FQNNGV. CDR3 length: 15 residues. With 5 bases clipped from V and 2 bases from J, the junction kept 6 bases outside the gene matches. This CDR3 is CASSGPDRGTYEQYF. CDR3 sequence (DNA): TGTGCCAGCAGCGGCCCGGACAGGGGGACCTACGAGCAGTACTTC.